This TCR beta chain derives from a study of blood T cell repertoires in COVID-19. Looking at the study overall: Samples taken during acute and convalescent COVID-19 were collected in the United States, Italy and Spain. Sources were T cells, B-cell-depleted T cells, or PBMCs; the material itself was cDNA or gDNA.

After removal of 4 bases from V and 5 bases from J, the junction contained 10 bases not matched to a gene. The CDR3 runs to 16 residues. Germline lookup yields CDR1 MDHEN and CDR2 SYDVKM. A single count supports this clone. In the original analysis: The assay estimated nucleated cells by amplifying reference gene primers. Sequenced by immunoSEQ multiplex PCR; TCRdb stores in-frame clones only, minus some. V and J calls plus clone size are reproduced from that table; the DNA served to infer D and trimming. The sample has 300,000 to 350,000 clones, around 87% seen once; the top ten hold less than 2.5%. Sequencing input: peripheral blood. This chain connects TRBV28 to TRBJ2-3; the match to TRBD2 covers 9 bases. The source is a man between 18 and 35 years old with active or convalescent COVID-19. CDR3 region: CASSSLVAGAGDTQYF. CDR3 in DNA: TGTGCCAGCAGTTCTTTGGTAGCGGGAGCGGGAGATACGCAGTATTTT.